This T cell receptor beta chain was profiled in a study of cytomegalovirus exposure and HLA in healthy donors. The wider study: The approximately 110 validation repertoires used the same platform as the roughly 670 first-cohort repertoires, a later analysis reported.

Profiled with immunoSEQ multiplex PCR; TCRdb holds only in-frame clones, not every one. The sample contains 100,000 to 150,000 clones, roughly 93% of which appear only once. CDR3 length equals 11 residues. V was shortened by 2 bases and J by 10 bases, with 6 bases between the two germline ends. Germline V gives CDR1 MNHNY, CDR2 SVGAGI (reference sequence). For this clone: Its antigen is not known.

Regarding the study as a whole: In vitro assays verified that three CMV-associated chains recognized CMV antigens specifically. Around 160 TCR beta chains were listed as cytomegalovirus-associated.

The sequence was obtained from a woman younger than 30 in good health and CMV-seronegative. V and J are TRBV6-6 and TRBJ2-1; D is ambiguous. Sequenced input: PBMCs. CDR3 amino acids: CASSYTYEQFF. The CDR3 DNA reads as TGTGCCAGCAGTTACACATACGAGCAGTTCTTC.